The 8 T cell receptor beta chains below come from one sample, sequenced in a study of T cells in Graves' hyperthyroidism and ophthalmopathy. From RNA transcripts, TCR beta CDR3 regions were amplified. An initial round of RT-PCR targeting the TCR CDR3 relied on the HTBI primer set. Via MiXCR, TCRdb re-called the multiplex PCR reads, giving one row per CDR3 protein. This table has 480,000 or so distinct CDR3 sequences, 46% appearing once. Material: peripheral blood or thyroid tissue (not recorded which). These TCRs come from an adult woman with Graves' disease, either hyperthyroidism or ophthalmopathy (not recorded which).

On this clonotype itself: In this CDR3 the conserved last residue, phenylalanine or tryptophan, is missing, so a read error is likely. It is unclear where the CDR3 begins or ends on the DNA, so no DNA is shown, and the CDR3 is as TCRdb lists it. CDR3: CAISSKGNS. J is TRBJ2-5 and V is TRBV10-3. CDR1 and CDR2 (germline): ENHRY, SYGVKD. With termini counted, the CDR3 has 9 amino acids.

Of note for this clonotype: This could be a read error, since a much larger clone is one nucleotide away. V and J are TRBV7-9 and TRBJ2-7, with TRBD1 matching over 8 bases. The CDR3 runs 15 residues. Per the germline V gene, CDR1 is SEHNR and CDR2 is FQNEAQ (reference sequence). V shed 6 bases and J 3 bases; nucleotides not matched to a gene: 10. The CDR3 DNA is TGTGCCAGCAGTCCACCCCGGGACAGGCACTACGAGCAGTACTTC. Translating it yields CASSPPRDRHYEQYF. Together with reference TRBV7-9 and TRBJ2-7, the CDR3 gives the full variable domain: DTGVSQNPRHKITKRGQNVTFRCDPISEHNRLYWYRQTLGQGPEFLTYFQNEAQLEKSRLLSDRFSAERPKGSFSTLEIQRTEQGDSAMYLCASSPPRDRHYEQYFGPGTRLTVT.

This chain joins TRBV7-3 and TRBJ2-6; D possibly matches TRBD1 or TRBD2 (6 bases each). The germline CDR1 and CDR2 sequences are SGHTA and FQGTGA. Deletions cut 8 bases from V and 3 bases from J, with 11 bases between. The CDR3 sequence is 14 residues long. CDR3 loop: CASRGRGGANVLTF. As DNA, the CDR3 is TGTGCCAGCCGGGGGCGGGGTGGGGCCAACGTCCTGACTTTC.

Written as DNA, the CDR3 is TGTGCCAGCAGTTTGGACAGTCAGCATTCACCCCTCCACTTT. Protein: CASSLDSQHSPLHF. The chain joins TRBV12-3 or TRBV12-4 to TRBJ1-6; perhaps TRBD1 as D (6 bases). The CDR3 runs to 14 residues. Between the trimmed V and J ends, which lost 3 bases and 8 bases, there was a span of 11 bases.

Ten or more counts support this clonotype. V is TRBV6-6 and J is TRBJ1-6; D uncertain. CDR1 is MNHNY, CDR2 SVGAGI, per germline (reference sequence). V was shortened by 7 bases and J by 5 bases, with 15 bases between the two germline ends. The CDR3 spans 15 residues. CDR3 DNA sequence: TGTGCCAGCAATGAGGGTATGGCGAATAATTCACCCCTCCACTTT. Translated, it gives CASNEGMANNSPLHF.

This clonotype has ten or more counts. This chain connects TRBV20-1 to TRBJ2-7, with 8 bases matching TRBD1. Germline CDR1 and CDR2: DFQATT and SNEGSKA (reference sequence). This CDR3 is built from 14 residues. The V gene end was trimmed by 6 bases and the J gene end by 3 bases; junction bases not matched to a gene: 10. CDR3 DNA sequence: TGCAGTGCCAAAACAGGGGGGTCCCTCTACGAGCAGTACTTC. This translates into CSAKTGGSLYEQYF.

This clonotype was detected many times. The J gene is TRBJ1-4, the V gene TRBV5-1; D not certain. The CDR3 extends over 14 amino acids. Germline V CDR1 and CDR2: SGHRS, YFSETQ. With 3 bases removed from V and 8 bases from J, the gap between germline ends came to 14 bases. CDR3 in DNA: TGCGCCAGCAGCTACGTCGGCTCCGGCGAAAAACTGTTTTTT. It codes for CASSYVGSGEKLFF. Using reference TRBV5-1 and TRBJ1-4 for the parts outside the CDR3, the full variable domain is KAGVTQTPRYLIKTRGQQVTLSCSPISGHRSVSWYQQTPGQGLQFLFEYFSETQRNKGNFPGRFSGRQFSNSRSEMNVSTLELGDSALYLCASSYVGSGEKLFFGSGTQLSVL.

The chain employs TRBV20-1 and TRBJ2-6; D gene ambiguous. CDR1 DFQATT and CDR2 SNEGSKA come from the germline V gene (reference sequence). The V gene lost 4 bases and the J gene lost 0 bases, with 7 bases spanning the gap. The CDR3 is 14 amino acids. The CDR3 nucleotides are TGCAGTGCTATTAGGGACTCTGGGGCCAACGTCCTGACTTTC. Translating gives CSAIRDSGANVLTF.